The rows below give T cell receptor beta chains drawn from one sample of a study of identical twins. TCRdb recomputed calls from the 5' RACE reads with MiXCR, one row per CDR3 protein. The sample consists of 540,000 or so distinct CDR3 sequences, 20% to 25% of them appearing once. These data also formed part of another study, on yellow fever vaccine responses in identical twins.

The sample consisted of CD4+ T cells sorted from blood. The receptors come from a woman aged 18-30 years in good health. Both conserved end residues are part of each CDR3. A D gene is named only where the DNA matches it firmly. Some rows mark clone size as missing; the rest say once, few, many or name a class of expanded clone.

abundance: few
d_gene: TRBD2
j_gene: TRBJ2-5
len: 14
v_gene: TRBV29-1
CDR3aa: CSELSGTHQETQYF
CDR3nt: TGCAGCGAGCTTAGCGGGACTCACCAAGAGACCCAGTACTTC

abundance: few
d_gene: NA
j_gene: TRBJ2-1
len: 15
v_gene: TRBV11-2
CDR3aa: CASSFGGGTYNEQFF
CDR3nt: TGTGCCAGCAGCTTTGGAGGCGGAACCTACAATGAGCAGTTCTTC

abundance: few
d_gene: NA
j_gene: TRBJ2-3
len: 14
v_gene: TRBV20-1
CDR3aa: CSASPSGNTDTQYF
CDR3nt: TGCAGTGCTAGTCCCAGCGGCAACACAGATACGCAGTATTTT

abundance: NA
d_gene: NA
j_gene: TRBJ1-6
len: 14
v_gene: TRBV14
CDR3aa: CASSPSRVNSPLHF
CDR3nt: TGTGCCAGCAGCCCGAGTAGAGTGAATTCACCCCTCCACTTT

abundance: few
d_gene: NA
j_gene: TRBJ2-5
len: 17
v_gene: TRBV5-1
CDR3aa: CASSLVKSRDLGETQYF
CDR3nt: TGCGCCAGCAGCCTGGTGAAAAGCCGGGACCTCGGGGAGACCCAGTACTTC

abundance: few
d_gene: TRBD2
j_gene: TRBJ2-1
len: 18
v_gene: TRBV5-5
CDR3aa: CASTYGLAGGRSYNEQFF
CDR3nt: TGTGCCAGCACCTACGGACTAGCGGGAGGCAGGTCCTACAATGAGCAGTTCTTC

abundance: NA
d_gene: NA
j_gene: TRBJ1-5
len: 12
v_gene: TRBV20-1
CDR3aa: CSAQYSNQPQHF
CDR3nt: TGCAGTGCTCAGTATAGCAATCAGCCCCAGCATTTT

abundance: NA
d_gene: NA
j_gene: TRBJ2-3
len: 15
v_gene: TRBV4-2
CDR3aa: CASSQDRGGADTQYF
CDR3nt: TGTGCCAGCAGCCAAGATCGAGGGGGGGCAGATACGCAGTATTTT

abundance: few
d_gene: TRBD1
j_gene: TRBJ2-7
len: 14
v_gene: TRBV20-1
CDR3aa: CSASNAGTGEKQYF
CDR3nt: TGCAGTGCTAGTAACGCTGGGACAGGGGAGAAACAGTACTTC

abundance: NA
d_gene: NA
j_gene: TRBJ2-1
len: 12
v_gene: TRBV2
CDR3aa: CASRERGGEQFF
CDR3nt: TGTGCCAGCAGGGAAAGGGGCGGTGAGCAGTTCTTC

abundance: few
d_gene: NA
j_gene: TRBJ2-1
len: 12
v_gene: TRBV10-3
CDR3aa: CAISIEQLEQFF
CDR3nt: TGTGCCATCAGCATCGAACAGCTTGAGCAGTTCTTC

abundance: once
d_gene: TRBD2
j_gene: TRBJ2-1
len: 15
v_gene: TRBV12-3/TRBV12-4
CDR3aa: CASKRTSGSGDEQFF
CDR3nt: TGTGCCAGCAAACGGACTAGCGGGAGTGGGGATGAGCAGTTCTTC

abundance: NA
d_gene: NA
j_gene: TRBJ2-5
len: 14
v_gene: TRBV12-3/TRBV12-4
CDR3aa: CASRPAAGRETQYF
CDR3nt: TGTGCCAGCCGGCCCGCGGCAGGGCGAGAGACCCAGTACTTC

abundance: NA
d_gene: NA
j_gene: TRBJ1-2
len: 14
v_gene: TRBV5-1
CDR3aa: CASSVEGASYGYTF
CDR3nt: TGCGCCAGCAGCGTGGAGGGTGCCAGCTATGGCTACACCTTC

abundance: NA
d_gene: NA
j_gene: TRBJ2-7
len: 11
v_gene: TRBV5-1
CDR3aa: CASSHHLEQYF
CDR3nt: TGCGCCAGCAGCCACCACTTGGAGCAGTACTTC

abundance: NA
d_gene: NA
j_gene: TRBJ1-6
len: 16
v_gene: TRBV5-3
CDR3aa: CARGPGRVSGNSPLHF
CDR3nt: TGTGCCAGGGGCCCGGGGCGGGTAAGCGGGAATTCACCCCTCCACTTT

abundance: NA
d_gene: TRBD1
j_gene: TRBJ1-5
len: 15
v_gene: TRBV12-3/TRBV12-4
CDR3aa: CASSPGTGIDQPQHF
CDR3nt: TGTGCCAGCAGTCCAGGGACAGGGATCGATCAGCCCCAGCATTTT

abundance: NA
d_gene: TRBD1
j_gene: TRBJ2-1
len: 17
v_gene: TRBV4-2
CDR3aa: CASSHRHTGDVDNEQFF
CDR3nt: TGTGCCAGCAGCCATCGGCACACAGGGGACGTCGACAATGAGCAGTTCTTC

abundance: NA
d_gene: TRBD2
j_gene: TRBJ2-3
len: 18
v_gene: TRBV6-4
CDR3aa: CASSARPGLAGVTDTQYF
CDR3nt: TGTGCCAGCAGTGCTCGTCCGGGACTAGCGGGAGTCACAGATACGCAGTATTTT

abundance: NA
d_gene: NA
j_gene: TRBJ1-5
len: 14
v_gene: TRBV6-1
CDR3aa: CASTGRAGNQPQHF
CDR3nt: TGTGCCAGCACTGGAAGAGCGGGCAATCAGCCCCAGCATTTT

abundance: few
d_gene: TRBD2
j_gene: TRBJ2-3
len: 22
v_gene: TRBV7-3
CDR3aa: CASSLNVRVGSTREGPTDTQYF
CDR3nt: TGTGCCAGCAGCTTAAATGTACGGGTTGGTTCAACGCGGGAGGGGCCCACAGATACGCAGTATTTT

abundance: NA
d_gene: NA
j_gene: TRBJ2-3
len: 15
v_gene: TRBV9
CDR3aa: CASSVGQIRADTQYF
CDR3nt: TGTGCCAGCAGCGTAGGACAGATTCGCGCAGATACGCAGTATTTT

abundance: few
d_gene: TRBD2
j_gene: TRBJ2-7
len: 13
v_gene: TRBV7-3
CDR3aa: CASSFLAGGEQYF
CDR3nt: TGTGCCAGCAGCTTCTTAGCGGGTGGGGAGCAGTACTTC

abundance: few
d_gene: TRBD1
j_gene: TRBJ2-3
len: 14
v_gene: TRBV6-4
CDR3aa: CASRAGTGTDTQYF
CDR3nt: TGTGCCAGCAGGGCCGGGACAGGCACAGATACGCAGTATTTT

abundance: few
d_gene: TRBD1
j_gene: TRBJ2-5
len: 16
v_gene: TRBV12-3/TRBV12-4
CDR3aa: CASSPEYRGSGETQYF
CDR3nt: TGTGCCAGCAGCCCGGAATACAGGGGATCGGGAGAGACCCAGTACTTC

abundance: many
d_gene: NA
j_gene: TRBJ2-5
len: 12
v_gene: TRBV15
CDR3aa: CATSRFRETQYF
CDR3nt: TGTGCCACCAGCAGATTCCGAGAGACCCAGTACTTC

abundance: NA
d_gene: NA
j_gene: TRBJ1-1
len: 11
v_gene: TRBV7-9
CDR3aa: CASSPQGTAFF
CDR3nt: TGTGCCAGCAGCCCACAGGGCACGGCTTTCTTT

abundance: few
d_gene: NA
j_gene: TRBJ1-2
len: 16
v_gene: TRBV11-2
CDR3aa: CASSSPRESSPYGYTF
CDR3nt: TGTGCCAGCAGCTCCCCGCGGGAAAGTTCGCCCTATGGCTACACCTTC

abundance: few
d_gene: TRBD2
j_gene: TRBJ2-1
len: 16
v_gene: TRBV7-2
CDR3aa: CASSLHSGSGYNEQFF
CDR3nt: TGTGCCAGCAGCTTACATAGCGGGAGTGGCTACAATGAGCAGTTCTTC

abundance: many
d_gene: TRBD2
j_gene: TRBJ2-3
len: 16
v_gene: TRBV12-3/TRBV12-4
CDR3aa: CASRLRLAGISDTQYF
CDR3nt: TGTGCCAGCAGACTGAGACTAGCGGGGATCTCAGATACGCAGTATTTT

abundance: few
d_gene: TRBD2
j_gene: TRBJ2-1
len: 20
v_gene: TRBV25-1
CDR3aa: CASSEVSGRASSTSYNEQFF
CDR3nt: TGTGCCAGCAGTGAAGTTAGCGGGAGGGCCTCAAGTACCTCCTACAATGAGCAGTTCTTC

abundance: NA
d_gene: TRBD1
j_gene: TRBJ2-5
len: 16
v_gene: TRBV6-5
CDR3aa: CASSFLTGRKQETQYF
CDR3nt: TGTGCCAGCAGTTTCCTGACAGGGAGAAAACAAGAGACCCAGTACTTC

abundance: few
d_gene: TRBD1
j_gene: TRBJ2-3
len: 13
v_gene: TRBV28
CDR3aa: CASHQGAEDTQYF
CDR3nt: TGTGCCAGCCACCAGGGGGCTGAAGATACGCAGTATTTT

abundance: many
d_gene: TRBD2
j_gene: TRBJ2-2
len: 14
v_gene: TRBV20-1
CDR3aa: CSASSGVNTGELFF
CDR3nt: TGCAGTGCTTCTAGCGGGGTGAACACCGGGGAGCTGTTTTTT

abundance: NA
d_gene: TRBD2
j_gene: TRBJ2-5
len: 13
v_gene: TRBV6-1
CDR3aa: CASRRGAGETQYF
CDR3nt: TGTGCCAGCAGGCGGGGGGCGGGGGAGACCCAGTACTTC

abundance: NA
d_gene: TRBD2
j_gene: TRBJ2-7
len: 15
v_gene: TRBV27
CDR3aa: CASSLLAGGYYEQYF
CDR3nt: TGTGCCAGCAGTTTACTAGCGGGAGGATACTACGAGCAGTACTTC

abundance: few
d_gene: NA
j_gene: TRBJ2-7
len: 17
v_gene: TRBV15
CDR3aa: CATSRGERTATPYEQYF
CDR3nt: TGTGCCACCAGCAGAGGAGAACGGACAGCCACCCCCTACGAGCAGTACTTC